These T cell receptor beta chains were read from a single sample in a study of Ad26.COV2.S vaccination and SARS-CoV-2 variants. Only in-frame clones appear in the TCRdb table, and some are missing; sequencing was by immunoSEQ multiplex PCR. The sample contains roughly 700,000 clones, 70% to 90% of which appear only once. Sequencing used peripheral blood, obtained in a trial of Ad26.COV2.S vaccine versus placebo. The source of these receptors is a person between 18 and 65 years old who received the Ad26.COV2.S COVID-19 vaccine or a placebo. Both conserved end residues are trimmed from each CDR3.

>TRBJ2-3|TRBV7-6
ASSLEVWAGVASWSTDTQY
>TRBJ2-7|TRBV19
ASSNSPAYEQY
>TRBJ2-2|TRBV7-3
ASSLEVRGSANTGELF
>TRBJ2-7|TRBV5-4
ASRTGTETYEQY
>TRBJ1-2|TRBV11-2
ASSLGSTDNYGYT
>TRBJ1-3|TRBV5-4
ASSQGLTGGGNTIY
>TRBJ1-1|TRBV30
AWSEGGTEAF
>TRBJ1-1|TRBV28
ASSPLGSGTGRTEAF
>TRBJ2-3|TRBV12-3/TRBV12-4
ASTSSVRDTQY
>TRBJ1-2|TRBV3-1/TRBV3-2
ASSHDRGDYGYT
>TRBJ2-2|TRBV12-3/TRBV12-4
ASRPRQAGELF
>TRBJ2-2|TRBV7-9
ASSSAGRLTGELF
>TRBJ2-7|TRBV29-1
SVEGLAGGDYEQY
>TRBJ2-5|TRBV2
ASRVTGEETQY
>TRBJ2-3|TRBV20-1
SASVPDTQY
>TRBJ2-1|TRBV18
ASSPARGTGASNEQF
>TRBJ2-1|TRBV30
AWSVLGGASYNEQF
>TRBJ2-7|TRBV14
ASSQGQVYEQY
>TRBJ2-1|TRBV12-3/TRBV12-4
ASSRYNEQF
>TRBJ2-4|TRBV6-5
ASSRQGRAKNIQY
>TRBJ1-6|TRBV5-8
ASSLRDRDSPLH
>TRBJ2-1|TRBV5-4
ASSGGFSKPTNEQF
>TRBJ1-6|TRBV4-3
ASSPDGGTNRPPLH
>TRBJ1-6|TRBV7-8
ASSPQGGGTLH
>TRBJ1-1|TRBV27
ASSPARDRWTVEAF
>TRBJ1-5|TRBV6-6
ASSSGSYQPQH
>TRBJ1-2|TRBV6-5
ASSYSGRNYGYT
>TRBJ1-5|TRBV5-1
ASSFGTGDQPQH
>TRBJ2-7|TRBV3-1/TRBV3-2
ASSQGRPTYEQY